This T cell receptor (beta chain) was captured in a study of T-cell memory formation after mild COVID-19 (dated by TCRdb to the early 2020s). Turning to the overall study: TCR sequence clusters from the two donors were largely donor specific. In a couple of donors, T-cell clones that expanded and contracted after mild COVID-19 were tracked by sequencing TCRalpha and TCRbeta repertoires over time. Two young, previously healthy adult volunteers made up the cohort, one male and one female. Results and caveats for the whole study, not just this receptor: Balanced CD4/CD8 phenotypes were observed for clones contracting from day 15 to 85, whereas a bias towards CD4+ was observed for a second wave of clones expanding from day 15 to 37. Only two mild cases were covered in the study, and larger cohorts including severe cases with pre-infection samples were considered necessary. The second-wave clones that peaked on day 37 were not confirmed to be SARS-CoV-2 specific. Contracting CD4+ clones were found mainly in CM and EM memory subsets, while CD8+ clones were enriched in EMRA. Some responding clones were detected in pre-infection memory, suggesting pre-existing cross-reactive memory T cells joined the SARS-CoV-2 response.

PBMCs were isolated by Ficoll-Paque density gradient centrifugation. In the case of this clonotype: Its antigen specificity is not known. There are no base qualities to consult, and no much larger clone falls within one base.

The sequencer was an Illumina NovaSeq 6000. TCRalpha and TCRbeta cDNA libraries were built by 5'RACE with constant-segment primers, adding sample barcodes and unique molecular identifiers. RNA was extracted from every sample with Trizol reagent. Libraries were amplified in two PCR steps, with a second sample barcode and Illumina TruSeq adapters added in the second step. Libraries were sequenced on an Illumina NovaSeq with 2 x 150 bp paired-end reads. As for the original processing: Reads were demultiplexed and collapsed into UMI-guided consensus sequences with migec v1.2.7. Using mixcr v2.1.11, UMI consensuses were aligned to TRA and TRB V and J templates and then assembled into clonotypes. Clonotypes were classified as expanded or contracted when called significant by both edgeR and NoisET, with noise models trained on biological replicates. For edgeR calls, the thresholds were a false discovery rate-adjusted p below 0.01 and a log2 fold-change of 1. As an exploratory analysis of dynamics, PCA with hierarchical clustering was applied to max-normalized trajectories of the 1000 most abundant clonotypes. Separately sequenced CD4+ and CD8+ repertoires were used to assign the CD4 or CD8 phenotype of responding clones. TCRdb itself trimmed the public reads at Q25 with fastp, ran MiXCR and retained productive beta chains. Each CDR3 protein gets just one entry, which takes the most common genes and DNA from the rows behind it. These V and J calls are TCRdb output, not the study's own analysis. Within this sample are fewer than 350,000 distinct CDR3 sequences, with 15% to 20% of them counted one time only. The ten biggest clones cover around 22% of the sample.

This TCR was sampled from a man aged 18 to 30 who had mild COVID-19 (a few samples of this study predate the infection). The sample titles of this study are shuffled in the database, so cell type and time point are left out; the donor was told from shared clones. Sequencing was done on a sample of PBMCs or a T cell subset sorted from them (not recorded which).

The CDR3 region reads CASSLEAGENTEAFF. The DNA is as follows: TGTGCCAGCAGTTTAGAGGCAGGCGAGAACACTGAAGCTTTCTTT. The receptor chain draws on TRBV12-3 or TRBV12-4 and TRBJ1-1; the D segment cannot be called with confidence. The cysteine opens and the phenylalanine closes a CDR3 of 15 amino acids. The only DNA kept is the CDR3, 45 bases in frame from the first base. The germline ends are 10 bases apart after V is trimmed by 1 base and J by 1 base.